The 4 T cell receptor beta chains presented below share a single source sample, sequenced in a study of CD8 T cells in Susac syndrome. Random hexamers served to reverse transcribe roughly 0.5 to 1 ug RNA. MiXCR was run by TCRdb on the immunoSEQ multiplex PCR reads, yielding one entry per CDR3 protein. The data hold more than 150,000 distinct CDR3 sequences, with more than 85% observed a single time. Material for sequencing was CD8+ T cells from PBMCs. All receptors come from a human donor with Susac syndrome.

The chain carries TRBV19 and TRBJ1-1, with a tentative D call TRBD1 (5 bases). In germline, CDR1 is LNHDA, CDR2 SQIVND (reference sequence). The CDR3 is 12 residues long. V gave up 10 bases and J gave up 5 bases, with 14 bases separating them. In DNA form, the CDR3 reads TGTGCCACGTACCCGGGGGGGACTGAAGCTTTCTTT. Protein sequence: CATYPGGTEAFF.

This rearrangement joins TRBV5-1 to TRBJ2-7; D unclear. CDR1 and CDR2 (germline): SGHRS, YFSETQ. V was clipped by 0 bases and J by 0 bases, with 16 bases between them. The CDR3 extends over 17 amino acids. This chain's CDR3 is CASSLALGTRSSYEQYF. Written as DNA, the CDR3 is TGCGCCAGCAGCTTGGCCCTTGGTACGAGAAGCTCCTACGAGCAGTACTTC.

The J gene is TRBJ2-2, the V gene TRBV5-1, with D possibly TRBD1 on 5 matching bases. From germline, CDR1 is SGHRS and CDR2 YFSETQ. CDR3 length equals 14 residues. CDR3 in amino acids: CASGRGSNTGELFF. As DNA, the CDR3 is TGCGCTTCCGGTAGGGGATCGAACACCGGGGAGCTGTTTTTT.

The V gene is TRBV29-1, the J gene TRBJ1-2; 9 positions agree with TRBD1. V shed 7 bases and J 5 bases; nucleotides not matched to a gene: 8. Germline V gene lookup returns CDR1 SQVTM and CDR2 ANQGSEA. This CDR3 is built from 13 residues. The CDR3 region is CSGDTGGAYGYTF. As DNA, the CDR3 is TGCAGCGGCGATACAGGGGGCGCGTATGGCTACACCTTC.